This TCR beta chain stems from a study of shared clonotypes between healthy human individuals. The CDR3 totals 13 residues. V gave up 0 bases and J gave up 5 bases, with 7 bases separating them. From germline, CDR1 is PRHDT and CDR2 FYEKMQ (reference sequence). TCRdb keeps only in-frame clones here, not all; method: immunoSEQ multiplex PCR. The profile shows approximately 2,200,000 clones, just over 90% of them singletons. CD45RO-negative CD8 cells positively selected for CCR7 made up the naive population, which excluded terminally differentiated effector memory CD45RA+ cells. The V gene is TRBV13, the J gene TRBJ2-5, with a possible D match to TRBD2 (5 bases). The TCR sequence derives from a man between 18 and 35 years old in good health. Some clones in this sample may be carry-over from other donors' samples. Sequenced input: naive CD8+ T cells from PBMCs. CDR3 in DNA: TGTGCCAGCAGCTTAGGCGGGATGGAGACCCAGTACTTC. It codes for CASSLGGMETQYF.